Sequencing of this TCR beta chain was carried out in a study of T cell repertoires in cytomegalovirus infection. Concerning this clonotype: Its antigen is currently unknown.

Germline CDR1 SGHNT, CDR2 YYREEE (reference sequence). V shed 3 bases, J shed 10 bases, and the junction held 6 bases outside the gene matches. The CDR3 is 12 amino acids. From the reads, TCRdb called clonotypes with MiXCR, one entry per CDR3 protein. Of some 320,000 distinct CDR3 sequences in the sample, 25% to 30% were seen once. The rearrangement links TRBV5-4 to TRBJ1-2; 7 nucleotides match TRBD1. The TCR sequence derives from a human donor in good health (CMV status not recorded). Some clones in this sample may be carry-over from other donors' samples. The specimen comprised cultured PBMCs, sampled from culture after CMV antigen stimulation. The CDR3 loop reads CASSWDREFYTF. The CDR3 DNA is TGTGCCAGCAGCTGGGACAGAGAGTTCTACACCTTC. Full variable domain (missing parts from reference TRBV5-4 and TRBJ1-2): ETGVTQSPTHLIKTRGQQVTLRCSSQSGHNTVSWYQQALGQGPQFIFQYYREEENGRGNFPPRFSGLQFPNYSSELNVNALELDDSALYLCASSWDREFYTFGSGTRLTVV.